These T cell receptor beta chains were read from a single sample in a study of glioma-infiltrating T cells after dendritic cell vaccination. Here immunoSEQ multiplex PCR was the method, and the copy in TCRdb shows in-frame clones only, minus some. The table includes some 90,000 clones, approximately 78% detected once. The sample here was blood, taken after dendritic cell vaccination. The receptors were sampled from a human donor with glioblastoma. Both conserved end residues are part of each CDR3.

v_call	j_call	cdr3_aa
TRBV19	TRBJ2-3	CASSMERGGRRNTQYF
TRBV5-5	TRBJ2-2	CASSRTGNTGELFF
TRBV4-2	TRBJ2-3	CASSQDRRSSGSPDTQYF
TRBV30	TRBJ2-2	CAWSTGSNTGELFF
TRBV5-1	TRBJ1-5	CASSLDGGSNQPQHF
TRBV14	TRBJ2-1	CASSQMTGNNEQFF
TRBV9	TRBJ1-2	CASSVGQGTYGYTF
TRBV27	TRBJ2-6	CASSSPDRSHFSGANVLTF
TRBV9	TRBJ2-3	CASSVASAAGGDTQYF
TRBV18	TRBJ2-5	CASSPEVTQYF
TRBV21-1	TRBJ1-6	CASSKGFMGQAVYNSPLHF
TRBV6-1	TRBJ1-5	CASSAPDGSLYSNQPQHF
TRBV6-6	TRBJ1-4	CASRDSKKKLFF